The entry below describes one TCR beta chain. Its specificity is unknown. These data come from a study of T cells in localized non-small cell lung cancer. Notes on the study in general: Of the tissues analyzed, uninvolved adjacent lung showed maximal T cell clonality, greater than tumor. Longer overall survival was associated with a higher density of T cells in the blood. One tumor region alone was sequenced, and heterogeneity therefore remains possible. Adjacent lung had a median roughly 61 of the 100 largest tumor clones.

The repertoire was sequenced with immunoSEQ multiplex PCR; TCRdb's copy has only in-frame clones and lacks some. This sample has roughly 84,000 clones, with 88% found just once. The V end was cut by 4 bases, the J end by 1 base, with 6 bases between. The CDR3 spans 13 residues. From germline, CDR1 is LNHDA and CDR2 SQIVND (reference sequence). The source was peripheral blood, collected before any cancer treatment. The chain uses TRBV19 and TRBJ2-3; no reliable D call. This sequence originates from a woman aged 35-75 years with stage I squamous cell lung carcinoma. CDR3 sequence: CASSNGRTDTQYF. The CDR3 DNA reads as TGTGCCAGTAGTAATGGGCGCACAGATACGCAGTATTTT.